This T cell receptor beta chain derives from a study of control samples from healthy donors and cancer patients. Here immunoSEQ multiplex PCR was the method, and the copy in TCRdb shows in-frame clones only, minus some. Here the sample spans fewer than 70,000 clones, 85% to 95% being singletons. The V end was cut by 0 bases, the J end by 2 bases, with 12 bases between. Germline V CDR1 and CDR2: SGHRS, YFSETQ. The CDR3 contains 15 residues. V and J are TRBV5-1 and TRBJ2-7; D perhaps matches TRBD1 (5 bases). This TCR was sampled from a man younger than 45 in good health. Input material: blood. The CDR3 region is CASSLDTTGPYEQYF. Here the CDR3 DNA reads TGCGCCAGCAGCTTGGACACCACAGGCCCCTACGAGCAGTACTTC. The variable domain in full, completed from reference TRBV5-1 and TRBJ2-7, reads KAGVTQTPRYLIKTRGQQVTLSCSPISGHRSVSWYQQTPGQGLQFLFEYFSETQRNKGNFPGRFSGRQFSNSRSEMNVSTLELGDSALYLCASSLDTTGPYEQYFGPGTRLTVT.